Shown below are 18 T cell receptor beta chains from a single sample sequenced in a study of tumor and adjacent non-tumor tissue in lung cancer. Three rounds of nested PCR, following a modified ARM-PCR protocol, produced the TCRbeta library. MiXCR, applied by TCRdb to the multiplex PCR reads, yields one record per CDR3 protein. The table lists fewer than 130,000 distinct CDR3 sequences, approximately 84% of them singletons. The template was RNA from unsorted bulk tissue. Sequences were obtained from lung tumor tissue. The receptors originated from a man aged 70-80 years with non-small cell lung cancer.

On this clonotype: Germline is not matched at one junction end, which may reflect a read error. The CDR3 is CASSYAGGRRGNEQFF. CDR3 coding DNA: TGTGCTAGCAGTTACGCCGGCGGGAGAAGGGGCAATGAACAGTTCTTC. This chain uses TRBV6-5 with TRBJ2-1; 7 bases match TRBD2. In germline, CDR1 is MNHEY, CDR2 SVGAGI. This CDR3 has 16 amino acids.

With respect to this clonotype: Germline and junction disagree at one end, which may indicate a read error. This chain connects TRBV4-2 to TRBJ2-7; D call uncertain. The length of the CDR3 is 12 residues. Germline V lookup: CDR1 LGHNA, CDR2 YNFKEQ. DNA of the CDR3: TGTGCCAGTAGCCAAGATTATCAGAAGCAGTACTTC. Protein product: CASSQDYQKQYF.

The chain uses TRBV11-2 and TRBJ2-1; D is perhaps TRBD1 or TRBD2 (5 bases each). This CDR3 spans 15 amino acids. The V gene lost 1 base and the J gene lost 11 bases, with 18 bases spanning the gap. In germline, CDR1 is SGHAT, CDR2 FQNNGV. The DNA of the CDR3 is TGTGCCAGCAGCTTAGCTCGGGGCCCGATGAATCAGCAGTTCTTC. Protein sequence: CASSLARGPMNQQFF.

Details on this clonotype: A single base separates this from a much larger clone, so it may be a read error. This chain uses TRBV20-1 with TRBJ2-5, with a tentative D call TRBD2 (6 bases). V lost 5 bases to trimming and J lost 4 bases, with 14 bases between them. Germline loops: CDR1 DFQATT, CDR2 SNEGSKA (reference sequence). The CDR3 extends over 13 amino acids. CDR3 DNA sequence: TGCAGTGCTTCATGGAATAGCGGAGAGACCCAGTACTTC. Protein: CSASWNSGETQYF.

The rearrangement uses TRBV4-2 and TRBJ1-5; tentative D call: TRBD1 (6 bases). CDR3 size: 15 residues. Trimming took off 4 bases at V and 6 bases at J, with 16 bases between the two ends. Germline V gene data show CDR1 as LGHNA and CDR2 as YNFKEQ. The CDR3 DNA sequence: TGTGCCAGCAGCCCTCAAGGGAGAGGGGGTCAGCCCCAGCATTTT. Translating it yields CASSPQGRGGQPQHF.

A few counts support this clonotype. A much larger clonotype is one base distant, so this may be a read error. The genes are TRBV28 and TRBJ2-3; D is possibly TRBD1 (6 bases). V lost 2 bases to trimming and J lost 2 bases, with 11 bases between them. CDR1 is MDHEN, CDR2 SYDVKM, per germline. CDR3 length: 15 residues. CDR3 loop: CASSLRQGITDTQYF. The CDR3 DNA sequence: TGTGCCAGCAGTTTACGGCAGGGGATCACAGATACGCAGTATTTT.

This clonotype was counted many times. The rearrangement joins TRBV11-2 to TRBJ2-7, with unresolved D. The germline V gene encodes CDR1 SGHAT and CDR2 FQNNGV. There are 14 residues in the CDR3. V was shortened by 0 bases and J by 1 base, with 7 bases between the two germline ends. CDR3 residues: CASSLEVRSYEQYF. The CDR3, as DNA: TGTGCCAGCAGCTTAGAGGTCAGATCCTACGAGCAGTACTTC.

For this clonotype: The limits of the CDR3 on the DNA are not certain, so only TCRdb's listed CDR3 is given. This chain joins TRBV29-1 and TRBJ2-7; the table names TRBD1, a call not compared with the DNA. Germline loops: CDR1 SQVTM, CDR2 ANQGSEA. The CDR3 adds up to 13 amino acids, both ends counted. CDR3 protein: CSVGRGTSYEQYF.

This clonotype was picked up a small number of times. The chain links TRBV13 to TRBJ2-7; a possible D gene is TRBD2 (6 bases). Germline values: CDR1 PRHDT, CDR2 FYEKMQ (reference sequence). This CDR3 has 13 amino acids. The CDR3 here is CASGSITGDEQYF. The CDR3, as DNA: TGTGCTAGCGGCTCAATCACGGGGGACGAGCAGTACTTC.

Note on this clonotype: Germline and junction disagree at one end, which may indicate a read error. The chain has TRBV11-2 and TRBJ2-3, with unresolved D. The CDR3 spans 13 residues. Per the germline V gene, CDR1 is SGHAT and CDR2 is FQNNGV. CDR3 residues: CAVSDRSTDSQYF. Written as DNA, the CDR3 is TGTGCCGTGTCTGATCGGAGCACAGATTCGCAGTATTTT.

Points on this clonotype: The junction does not match germline at one end; this may be a read error. V usage is TRBV6-5 and J usage is TRBJ2-3; TRBD2 matches at 10 bases. Germline CDR1 and CDR2: MNHEY and SVGAGI. This CDR3 is built from 16 residues. The CDR3 DNA reads as TGTGCCAGCAGTGACCCGGGACTAGCGAGACGAGATACGCAATATTTT. It encodes CASSDPGLARRDTQYF.

This sequence joins TRBV6-5 and TRBJ2-5; possible D gene TRBD2, 5 bases. The V end was cut by 9 bases, the J end by 6 bases, with 17 bases between. The CDR3 length is 13 residues. Germline CDR1 is MNHEY and CDR2 is SVGAGI. This chain's CDR3 is CASRRTRSKTQYF. CDR3 in DNA: TGTGCCAGTAGACGTACTAGATCCAAGACCCAGTACTTC.

A word on this clonotype: An end of the junction differs from the germline gene, which may be a read error. This chain links TRBV6-2 or TRBV6-3 with TRBJ2-1; possible D gene TRBD2, 5 bases. The CDR3 runs 15 residues. Germline assignment: CDR1 MNHEY and CDR2 SVGEGT. The CDR3 here is CASSPELDNTNELFF. For the CDR3, the DNA is TGTGCCAGCAGTCCGGAACTAGACAATACCAATGAGCTGTTCTTC.

The DNA of the CDR3 is TGTGCCAGCAGCTTAGAGCGGAGGAGCTCCTACAATGAGCAGTTCTTC. The encoded protein is CASSLERRSSYNEQFF. This chain links TRBV11-2 with TRBJ2-1; tentative D call: TRBD2 (5 bases). From germline, CDR1 is SGHAT and CDR2 FQNNGV. The germline V and J ends were trimmed by 0 bases and 0 bases, with 9 bases remaining between them. This CDR3 comprises 16 residues.

In the case of this clonotype: An end of the junction differs from the germline gene, which may be a read error. The rearrangement links TRBV10-2 to TRBJ2-7; 11 bases agree with TRBD2. The CDR3 loop spans 12 amino acids. Looked up from germline, CDR1 is WSHSY and CDR2 is SAAADI. The CDR3 region is CAIRTGLAEQYF. CDR3 DNA sequence: TGCGCCATTAGGACGGGACTAGCGGAGCAGTATTTC.

For this clonotype: A much more abundant neighbour one base away suggests this may be a read error. V usage is TRBV2 and J usage is TRBJ2-1, with 11 bases lining up with TRBD2. The CDR3 contains 15 residues. Germline CDR1 reads SNHLY; CDR2 reads FYNNEI. The junction had 4 bases not matched to a gene; V was cut back by 1 base and J by 8 bases. DNA for the CDR3: TGTGCCAGCAGTGAAGGACTAGCGGGATACGATGAGCAGTTCTTC. As protein: CASSEGLAGYDEQFF.

Details on this clonotype: One end of the junction is discordant with germline, which a read error may explain. In DNA, the CDR3 is TGTGACAGCACGGGGGGAAGCTCCTACAATGGGCGGTTCTTC. It encodes CDSTGGSSYNGRFF. This rearrangement joins TRBV6-1 to TRBJ2-1; 7 bases fit TRBD2. The CDR3 covers 14 residues. CDR1 MNHNS and CDR2 SASEGT come from the germline V gene.

On this clonotype: Lacking the conserved final phenylalanine or tryptophan, this CDR3 likely reflects a read error. The chain carries TRBV11-2 and TRBJ2-2; 7 bases are shared with TRBD1. Germline V lookup: CDR1 SGHAT, CDR2 FQNNGV. The CDR3 spans 16 residues. Here the CDR3 DNA reads TGTGTCAGCAGCTTAGTGAGCACAGGGGTTGCCGGGGAGCTGTTTATT. As protein: CVSSLVSTGVAGELFI.